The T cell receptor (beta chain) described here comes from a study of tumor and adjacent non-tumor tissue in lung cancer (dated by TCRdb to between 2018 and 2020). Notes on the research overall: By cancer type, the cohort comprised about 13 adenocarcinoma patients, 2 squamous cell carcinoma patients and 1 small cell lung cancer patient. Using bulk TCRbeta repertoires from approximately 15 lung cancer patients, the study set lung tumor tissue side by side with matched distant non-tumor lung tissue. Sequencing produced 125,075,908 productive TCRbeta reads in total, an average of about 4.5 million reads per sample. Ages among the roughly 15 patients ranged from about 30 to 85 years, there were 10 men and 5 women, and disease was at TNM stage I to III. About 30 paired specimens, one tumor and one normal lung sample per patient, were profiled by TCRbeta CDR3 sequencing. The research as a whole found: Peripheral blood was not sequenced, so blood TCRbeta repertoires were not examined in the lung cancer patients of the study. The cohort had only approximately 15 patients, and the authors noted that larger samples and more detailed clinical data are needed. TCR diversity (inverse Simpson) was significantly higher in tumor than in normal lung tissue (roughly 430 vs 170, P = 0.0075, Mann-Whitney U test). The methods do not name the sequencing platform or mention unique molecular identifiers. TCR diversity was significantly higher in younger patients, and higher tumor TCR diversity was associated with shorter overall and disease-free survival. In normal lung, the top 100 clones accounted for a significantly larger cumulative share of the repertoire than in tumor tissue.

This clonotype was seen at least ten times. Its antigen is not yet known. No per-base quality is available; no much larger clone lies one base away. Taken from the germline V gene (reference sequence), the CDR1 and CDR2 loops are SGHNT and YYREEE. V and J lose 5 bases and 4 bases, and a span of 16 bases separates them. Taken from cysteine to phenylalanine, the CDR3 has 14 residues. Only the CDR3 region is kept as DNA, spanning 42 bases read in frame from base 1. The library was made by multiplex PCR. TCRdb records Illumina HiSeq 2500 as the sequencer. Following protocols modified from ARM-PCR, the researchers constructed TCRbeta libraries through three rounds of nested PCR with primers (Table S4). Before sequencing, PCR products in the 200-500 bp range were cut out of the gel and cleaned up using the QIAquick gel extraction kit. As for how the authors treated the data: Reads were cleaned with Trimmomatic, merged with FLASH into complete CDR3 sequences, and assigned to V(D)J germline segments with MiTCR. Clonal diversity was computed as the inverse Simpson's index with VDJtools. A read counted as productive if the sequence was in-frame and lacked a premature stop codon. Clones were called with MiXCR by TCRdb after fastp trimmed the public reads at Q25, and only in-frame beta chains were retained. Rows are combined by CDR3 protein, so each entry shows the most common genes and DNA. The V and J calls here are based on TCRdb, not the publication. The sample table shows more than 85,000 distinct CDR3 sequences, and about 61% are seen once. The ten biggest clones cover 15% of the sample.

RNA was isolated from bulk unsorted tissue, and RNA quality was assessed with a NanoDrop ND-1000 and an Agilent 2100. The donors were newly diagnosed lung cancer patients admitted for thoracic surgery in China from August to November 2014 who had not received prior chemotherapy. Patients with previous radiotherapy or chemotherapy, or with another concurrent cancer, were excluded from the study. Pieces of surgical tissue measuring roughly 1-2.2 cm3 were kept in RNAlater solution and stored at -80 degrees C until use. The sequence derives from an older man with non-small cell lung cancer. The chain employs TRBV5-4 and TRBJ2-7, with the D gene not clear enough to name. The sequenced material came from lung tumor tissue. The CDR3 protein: CASRSGLIGYEQYF. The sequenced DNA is TGTGCCAGCAGATCGGGCCTGATTGGGTACGAGCAGTACTTC.